This T cell receptor beta chain was recorded in a study of blood T cells in healthy people across ages. Study results and caveats: Unsorted PBMCs prevented conclusive naive versus antigen-experienced comparison. Relative to aged donors, long-lived donors carried more naive CD4+ cells and displayed higher diversity.

As for this clonotype: Its specificity is not known.

Between the trimmed V and J ends, which lost 4 bases and 5 bases, there was a span of 21 bases. CDR3 size: 17 residues. The germline gives CDR1 LGHNA, CDR2 YNFKEQ. Using a J-beta primer mix together with a sample-barcoded 5' primer, a second PCR was run for roughly 6 to 12 cycles. Researchers report that a template-switch adaptor with 12 random nucleotides tagged each cDNA molecule. TCRdb used MiXCR to reprocess the 5' RACE reads, holding one entry per CDR3 protein. The sample includes approximately 1,000,000 distinct CDR3 sequences, more than 30% seen only once; the top ten take 13%. The chain has TRBV4-2 and TRBJ2-1; either TRBD1 or TRBD2 may supply D (6 bases each). The sequencing input was blood. This sequence originates from a man younger than 30 in good health. The CDR3 nucleotides are TGTGCCAGCAGCCCATTCAGGAGGGGGGCCGGCGACAATGAGCAGTTCTTC. Amino acids: CASSPFRRGAGDNEQFF.